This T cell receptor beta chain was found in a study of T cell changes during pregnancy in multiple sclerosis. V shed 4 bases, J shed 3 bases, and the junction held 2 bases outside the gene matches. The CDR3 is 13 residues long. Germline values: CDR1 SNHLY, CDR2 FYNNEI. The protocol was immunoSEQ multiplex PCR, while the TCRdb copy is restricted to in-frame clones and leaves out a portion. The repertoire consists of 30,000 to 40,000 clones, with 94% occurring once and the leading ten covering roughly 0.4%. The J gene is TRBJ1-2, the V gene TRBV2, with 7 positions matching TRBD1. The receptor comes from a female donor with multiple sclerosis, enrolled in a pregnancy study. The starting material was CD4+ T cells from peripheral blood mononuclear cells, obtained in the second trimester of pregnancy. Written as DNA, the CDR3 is TGTGCCAGCAGTGGACAGGGCGACTATGGCTACACCTTC. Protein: CASSGQGDYGYTF.